This T cell receptor (beta chain) was obtained from a study of technical replicates of blood from several donors. The CDR3 spans 16 residues. Germline CDR1 MNHNY, CDR2 SVGAGI (reference sequence). V dropped 8 bases and J dropped 0; count of bases not matched to a gene: 9. Clones were sequenced by immunoSEQ multiplex PCR, and TCRdb holds only the in-frame ones, with some missing. This repertoire shows 81,000 or so clones, around 96% found once; its top ten account for about 0.2%. This clone has just one count. The origin of this receptor is a human donor in good health. Sequencing was done on a sample of T cells isolated from PBMCs. V gene TRBV6-6 combines with J gene TRBJ2-2; 7 bases fit TRBD1. The CDR3 loop reads CASGATGQTNTGELFF. The CDR3 DNA sequence: TGTGCCAGCGGCGCGACAGGGCAAACGAACACCGGGGAGCTGTTTTTT.